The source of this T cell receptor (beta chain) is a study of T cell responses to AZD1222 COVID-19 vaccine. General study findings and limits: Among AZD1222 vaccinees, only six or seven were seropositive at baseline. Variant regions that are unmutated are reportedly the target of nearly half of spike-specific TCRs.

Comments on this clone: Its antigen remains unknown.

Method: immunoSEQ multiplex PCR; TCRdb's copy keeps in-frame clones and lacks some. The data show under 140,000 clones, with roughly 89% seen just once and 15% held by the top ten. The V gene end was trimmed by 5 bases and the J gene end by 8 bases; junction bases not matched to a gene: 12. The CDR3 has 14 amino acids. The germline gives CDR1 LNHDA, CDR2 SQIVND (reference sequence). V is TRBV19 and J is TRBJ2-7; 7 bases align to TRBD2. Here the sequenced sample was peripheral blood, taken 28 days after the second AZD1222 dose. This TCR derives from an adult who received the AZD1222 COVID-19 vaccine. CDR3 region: CASSPGVWEGKQYF. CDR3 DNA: TGTGCCAGTAGTCCCGGAGTTTGGGAGGGGAAGCAGTACTTC.